The T cell receptor beta chain described here comes from a study of tumor-infiltrating lymphocytes in primary liver carcinoma. About the study: Patients, male and female, were 30 to 69 years old.

Bulk tissue was left unsorted, and RNA and DNA were co-extracted from 20-30 mg of it. Each participant had primary liver carcinoma, and surgical resection was the treatment. General study findings and limits: Only about 7-24% of top clones occurred in every one of the five tumor regions.

V lost 1 base, J lost 4 bases, and 10 bases lay in between. Germline CDR1 SGHNT, CDR2 YENEEA. The CDR3 is 14 amino acids. This clonotype was seen once. Its antigen is currently unknown. Priming with a constant-region primer yielded TCR beta cDNA from 450 to 600 ng total RNA. Modified slightly, ARM-PCR produced TCR beta libraries over three nested multiplex PCR rounds. Researchers ran the first two PCR rounds for approximately 9 cycles each with TRBV1-TRBV30 forward primers and a C-beta reverse primer. TCRdb reanalysed the multiplex PCR reads using MiXCR and keeps one entry per CDR3 protein. The sample includes tens of thousands of distinct CDR3 sequences, roughly 69% of them seen just once.

This receptor was taken from a man in his forties with primary liver carcinoma and hepatitis B virus infection. The sequenced sample was liver tumor tissue from sampling region 4. Sample subset: tumor region T4, right-lateral pole. V and J are TRBV11-3 and TRBJ1-1; D is uncertain. CDR3 DNA: TGTGCCAGCAGCTTAGGGCCGTCGATCACTGAAGCTTTCTTT. Residues: CASSLGPSITEAFF.